The 30 T cell receptor beta chains below were found in one sample sequenced in a study of PD-1 blockade in classical Hodgkin lymphoma. Here immunoSEQ multiplex PCR was the method, and the copy in TCRdb shows in-frame clones only, minus some. The sample contains 100,000 or so clones, 85% to 95% of which appear only once. The time point was: cycle 4 day 1 (C4D1), after around six weeks of nivolumab. Every patient relapsed after autologous stem cell transplantation, and brentuximab vedotin exposure varied. Sequenced here: peripheral blood mononuclear cells (PBMCs), sampled before the fourth cycle of nivolumab. These receptors all stem from a human donor with classical Hodgkin lymphoma.

V is TRBV6-1 and J is TRBJ1-4; D is ambiguous. CDR1 and CDR2 (germline): MNHNS, SASEGT. V lost 2 bases and J lost 4, with 11 bases in between. This CDR3 is 15 amino acids long. The CDR3 region is CASSEPGLHNEKLFF. The CDR3 DNA reads TGTGCCAGCAGTGAACCCGGTCTGCATAATGAAAAACTGTTTTTT.

The chain links TRBV7-6 to TRBJ2-3; D call uncertain. The germline gives CDR1 SGHVS, CDR2 FNYEAQ. This CDR3 is built from 15 residues. V lost 1 base and J 5 bases, leaving 13 bases between the germline ends. The CDR3: CASSLEGSDIDTQYF. For the CDR3, the DNA is TGTGCCAGCAGCTTAGAAGGGTCTGATATAGATACGCAGTATTTT.

The J gene is TRBJ2-3, the V gene TRBV4-2; possibly TRBD2 for D (7 bases). The germline gives CDR1 LGHNA, CDR2 YNFKEQ. CDR3 size: 12 residues. The germline V and J ends were trimmed by 4 bases and 8 bases, with 10 bases remaining between them. This CDR3 reads CASSREGGTQYF. The CDR3 bases are TGTGCCAGCAGCCGGGAGGGGGGTACGCAGTATTTT.

The chain is built from TRBV27 and TRBJ2-2; no clear D gene. The CDR3 extends over 11 amino acids. CDR1 is MNHEY and CDR2 is SMNVEV in the germline V gene (reference sequence). CDR3 residues: CVVGYTGELFF. The CDR3 nucleotides read TGTGTAGTTGGGTACACCGGGGAGCTGTTTTTT.

This clone was recorded only once. The CDR3 protein is CASSEGHPNEQFF. The CDR3 DNA reads as TGTGCCAGCAGCGAAGGGCACCCCAATGAGCAGTTCTTC. The rearrangement links TRBV9 to TRBJ2-1; D gene uncertain. Trimming took off 3 bases at V and 6 bases at J, with 10 bases between the two ends. CDR3 length: 13 amino acids. Germline V gene data show CDR1 as SGDLS and CDR2 as YYNGEE. The whole variable domain, remainder taken from reference TRBV9 and TRBJ2-1, is DSGVTQTPKHLITATGQRVTLRCSPRSGDLSVYWYQQSLDQGLQFLIQYYNGEERAKGNILERFSAQQFPDLHSELNLSSLELGDSALYFCASSEGHPNEQFFGPGTRLTVL.

The V and J genes are TRBV15 and TRBJ1-3, with 7 bases matching TRBD1. Unmatched junction bases numbered 8, after V lost 3 bases and J lost 3 bases. From germline, CDR1 is LNHNV and CDR2 YYDKDF (reference sequence). The CDR3 spans 16 residues. This CDR3 reads CATSRQKTGFGNTIYF. CDR3 nucleotide sequence: TGTGCCACCAGCAGGCAAAAGACAGGGTTTGGAAACACCATATATTTT.

This chain links TRBV18 with TRBJ2-6; 8 bases line up with TRBD1. Trimming cost V 2 bases and J 2 bases; bases outside gene matches: 17. Germline loops: CDR1 KGHSH, CDR2 LQKENI. CDR3 size: 21 residues. CDR3: CASSPEPFIGQGAAGANVLTF. The CDR3 DNA reads as TGTGCCAGCTCACCAGAACCATTTATTGGACAGGGCGCTGCTGGGGCCAACGTCCTGACTTTC.

J is TRBJ1-1 and V is TRBV6-1; the D gene is possibly TRBD1 (5 bases). Trimming stripped 1 base from V and 1 base from J, with 10 bases between. CDR3 length: 15 residues. CDR1 is MNHNS and CDR2 is SASEGT in the germline V gene. In nucleotides, the CDR3 is TGTGCCAGCAGTGAAGAACGGGGGTGGAACACTGAAGCTTTCTTT. This encodes CASSEERGWNTEAFF.

V usage is TRBV28 and J usage is TRBJ2-3; D may match TRBD1 or TRBD2 (5 bases each). The CDR3 length is 13 residues. The V gene's germline CDR1 is MDHEN and CDR2 SYDVKM. The V end was cut by 6 bases, the J end by 7 bases, with 14 bases between. This CDR3 reads CASSGTGMNTQYF. CDR3 DNA: TGTGCCAGCAGCGGGACGGGAATGAATACGCAGTATTTT.

This clone is a singleton in its sample. This chain links TRBV5-1 with TRBJ1-4, with a weak D call TRBD1 (5 bases). Germline V lookup: CDR1 SGHRS, CDR2 YFSETQ. This CDR3 comprises 12 residues. V lost 4 bases and J 12 bases, leaving 13 bases between the germline ends. Here the CDR3 DNA reads TGCGCCAGCAGCACCGCTCAGGGAGAACTGTTTTTT. Its protein is CASSTAQGELFF.

The V and J genes are TRBV29-1 and TRBJ2-7, with D possibly being TRBD1 or TRBD2 (7 bases each). Trimming cost V 6 bases and J 9 bases, with 27 bases left between them. CDR3 length: 15 amino acids. Germline values: CDR1 SQVTM, CDR2 ANQGSEA. DNA of the CDR3: TGCAGCGTGGGGGGGTACAGGGGTCAAAGGAGAGGGCAGTACTTC. Translated: CSVGGYRGQRRGQYF.

This chain connects TRBV10-3 to TRBJ2-1; perhaps TRBD2 as D (5 bases). V was pared by 1 base and J by 8 bases, with 12 bases between. This CDR3 is built from 14 residues. Looked up from germline, CDR1 is ENHRY and CDR2 is SYGVKD. The CDR3 loop reads CAISEFGDLDEQFF. The CDR3 nucleotides are TGTGCCATCAGTGAGTTCGGGGATCTAGATGAGCAGTTCTTC.

V gene TRBV4-2 combines with J gene TRBJ2-3, with TRBD1 as a possible D gene (6 bases). The length of the CDR3 is 15 residues. Germline assignment: CDR1 LGHNA and CDR2 YNFKEQ. V lost 4 bases and J lost 0, with 11 bases in between. In DNA, the CDR3 is TGTGCCAGCAGCCTAACTAGGGGGAGCACAGATACGCAGTATTTT. The encoded protein is CASSLTRGSTDTQYF.

V gene TRBV5-4 combines with J gene TRBJ1-2; 7 nucleotides align to TRBD1. This CDR3 comprises 15 residues. Germline loops: CDR1 SGHNT, CDR2 YYREEE (reference sequence). The V segment lost 3 bases and the J segment 4 bases; nucleotides outside the gene matches: 9. CDR3 in DNA: TGTGCCAGCAGCTCCCCTCGACAGGGACTCTATGGCTACACCTTC. It translates to CASSSPRQGLYGYTF.

The chain uses TRBV13 and TRBJ2-5, with D perhaps matching TRBD2 (5 bases). Germline V CDR1 and CDR2: PRHDT, FYEKMQ (reference sequence). There are 14 residues in the CDR3. Trimming took 0 bases from V and 5 from J, leaving 10 bases between them. The CDR3, as DNA: TGTGCCAGCAGCTTAGGGAGCCCGGGGGAGACCCAGTACTTC. Residues: CASSLGSPGETQYF.

V usage is TRBV6-5 and J usage is TRBJ2-1; maybe TRBD2 (6 bases). The germline gives CDR1 MNHEY, CDR2 SVGAGI. Between the trimmed V and J ends, which lost 6 bases and 8 bases, there was a span of 11 bases. This CDR3 contains 12 residues. The CDR3 is CASSPGGYEQFF. The CDR3, as DNA: TGTGCCAGCAGCCCCGGAGGGTATGAGCAGTTCTTC.

V is TRBV2 and J is TRBJ2-1; 9 bases match TRBD2. V shed 5 bases, J shed 0 bases, and the junction held 2 bases outside the gene matches. This CDR3 is 15 amino acids long. Germline-derived CDR1 and CDR2 are SNHLY and FYNNEI. The CDR3, as DNA: TGTGCCAGCAGTCTAGCGGGGAGCTCCTACAATGAGCAGTTCTTC. Its translation: CASSLAGSSYNEQFF.

V is TRBV21-1 and J is TRBJ2-3; the table assigns TRBD2, which was not confirmed against the DNA. TRBV21-1 is classified as a pseudogene. The CDR3 is 18 amino acids. CDR3 nucleotides: TGTGCCAGCAGCAATTTTCTCTTCCCGAGAATGATAACAGATACGCAGTATTTT. It is translated as CASSNFLFPRMITDTQYF.

This chain connects TRBV28 to TRBJ1-3; D may be TRBD1 (5 bases). The CDR3 consists of 14 residues. Germline-derived CDR1 and CDR2 are MDHEN and SYDVKM. Trimming removed 3 bases at V and 7 bases at J, with 13 bases between. This CDR3 is CASSFFQGLNTIYF. The CDR3 DNA reads TGTGCCAGCAGTTTTTTTCAGGGTCTGAACACCATATATTTT.

The chain is built from TRBV30 and TRBJ2-2; 8 nucleotides align to TRBD2. This CDR3 has 14 residues. Trimming cost V 4 bases and J 1 base; bases outside gene matches: 2. Germline V lookup: CDR1 GTSNPN, CDR2 SVGIG (reference sequence). CDR3 protein: CAWNGRVNTGELFF. The CDR3 DNA reads TGTGCCTGGAACGGGAGGGTGAACACCGGGGAGCTGTTTTTT. The full variable domain, completed using reference TRBV30 and TRBJ2-2, is SQTIHQWPATLVQPVGSPLSLECTVEGTSNPNLYWYRQAAGRGLQLLFYSVGIGQISSEVPQNLSASRPQDRQFILSSKKLLLSDSGFYLCAWNGRVNTGELFFGEGSRLTVL.

This chain links TRBV28 with TRBJ1-1; TRBD1 might be the D (6 bases). The V gene's germline CDR1 is MDHEN and CDR2 SYDVKM. CDR3 size: 14 residues. Deletions cut 3 bases from V and 10 bases from J, with 18 bases between. Here the CDR3 reads CASSFDRPNWVAFF. CDR3 bases: TGTGCCAGCAGTTTCGACAGGCCCAATTGGGTAGCTTTCTTT. Filled out from reference TRBV28 and TRBJ1-1, the complete variable domain reads DVKVTQSSRYLVKRTGEKVFLECVQDMDHENMFWYRQDPGLGLRLIYFSYDVKMKEKGDIPEGYSVSREKKERFSLILESASTNQTSMYLCASSFDRPNWVAFFGQGTRLTVV.

The chain employs TRBV7-9 and TRBJ1-5, with 9 bases identical to TRBD1. This CDR3 contains 15 residues. Germline CDR1 SEHNR, CDR2 FQNEAQ (reference sequence). The junction had 3 bases not matched to a gene; V was cut back by 2 bases and J by 4 bases. This CDR3 is CASSLPGTGNQPQHF. Written as DNA, the CDR3 is TGTGCCAGCAGCTTACCGGGGACAGGGAATCAGCCCCAGCATTTT.

The genes are TRBV7-3 and TRBJ2-7; D is possibly TRBD1 or TRBD2 (5 bases each). The CDR3 contains 15 residues. V was pared by 2 bases and J by 5 bases, with 16 bases between. CDR1 and CDR2 (germline): SGHTA, FQGTGA. The CDR3 DNA is TGTGCCAGCAGCTTACAGGGAGTCCTAGGCCACGAGCAGTACTTC. Translation: CASSLQGVLGHEQYF. The variable domain in full, with the rest retrieved from reference TRBV7-3 and TRBJ2-7, is GAGVSQTPSNKVTEKGKYVELRCDPISGHTALYWYRQSLGQGPEFLIYFQGTGAADDSGLPNDRFFAVRPEGSVSTLKIQRTERGDSAVYLCASSLQGVLGHEQYFGPGTRLTVT.

The CDR3 spells CSVVHVNYGYTF. The CDR3 coding sequence is TGCAGCGTTGTGCATGTTAACTATGGCTACACCTTC. This chain uses TRBV29-1 with TRBJ1-2, with D unclear. From germline, CDR1 is SQVTM and CDR2 ANQGSEA. Between the trimmed V and J ends, which lost 4 bases and 1 base, there was a span of 7 bases. The CDR3 totals 12 residues.

The chain carries TRBV5-1 and TRBJ1-4; no firm D call. This CDR3 has 15 amino acids. Germline loops: CDR1 SGHRS, CDR2 YFSETQ. V was shortened by 0 bases and J by 0 bases, with 6 bases between the two germline ends. The CDR3 spells CASSLDVTTNEKLFF. The DNA for the CDR3 is TGCGCCAGCAGCTTGGACGTTACAACTAATGAAAAACTGTTTTTT.

CDR3 sequence: CASSIKEQLAGIAGNEQFF. For the CDR3, the DNA is TGTGCCAGTAGTATAAAGGAACAACTAGCGGGAATCGCGGGCAATGAGCAGTTCTTC. V and J are TRBV19 and TRBJ2-1, with 10 bases identical to TRBD2. Germline CDR1 is LNHDA and CDR2 is SQIVND (reference sequence). The CDR3 covers 19 residues. V shed 2 bases and J 6 bases; nucleotides not matched to a gene: 16.

The chain couples TRBV29-1 to TRBJ1-2, with 10 bases that match TRBD1. The CDR3 is made up of 11 amino acids. The V gene's germline CDR1 is SQVTM and CDR2 ANQGSEA. V was clipped by 6 bases and J by 8 bases; unmatched bases: 3. In nucleotides, the CDR3 is TGCAGCGTGAGGGACAGGGGAGGCTACACCTTC. Its protein product is CSVRDRGGYTF.

V gene TRBV2 combines with J gene TRBJ1-5, with D tentatively TRBD1 (5 bases). Germline values: CDR1 SNHLY, CDR2 FYNNEI. V shed 11 bases and J shed 7 bases, with 18 bases lying between them. The CDR3 is made up of 13 amino acids. CDR3: CASKGVRGQPQHF. The CDR3 DNA reads TGTGCCTCAAAAGGGGTGCGAGGGCAGCCCCAGCATTTT.

This clone came up a few times. The chain carries TRBV5-1 and TRBJ2-7; D may be TRBD2 (7 bases). The CDR3 has 14 amino acids. The V end lost 4 bases, the J end lost 7 bases, and 18 bases lay between the germline ends. Germline V CDR1 and CDR2: SGHRS, YFSETQ. Written as DNA, the CDR3 is TGCGCCAGCAGCAGAACGGGGGGCCCTTTGGAGCAGTACTTC. Amino acid sequence: CASSRTGGPLEQYF.

The chain recombines TRBV10-2 with TRBJ2-1; 8 bases match TRBD2. J gave up 5 bases and V 7 bases, and 10 bases lay outside the gene matches. Germline CDR1 and CDR2: WSHSY and SAAADI. This CDR3 spans 15 amino acids. The CDR3 nucleotides are TGCGCCAGCAAGGAACTGGGACTAGAGAACAATGAGCAGTTCTTC. It specifies CASKELGLENNEQFF.